What follows are 26 T cell receptor beta chains derived from one specimen sequenced in a study of cytomegalovirus exposure and HLA in healthy donors. This PCR relied on a set of 60 Vbeta primers and 13 Jbeta primers. Only in-frame clones appear in the TCRdb table, and some are missing; sequencing was by immunoSEQ multiplex PCR. The table shows about 200,000 clones, with approximately 86% occurring only once. Sequencing used PBMCs. Source of these receptors: a woman in her twenties or thirties in good health and CMV-seronegative.

The genes are TRBV2 and TRBJ2-3; tentatively, D is TRBD1 (6 bases). The CDR3 contains 14 residues. Germline V gives CDR1 SNHLY, CDR2 FYNNEI. V was clipped by 5 bases and J by 1 base, with 10 bases between them. CDR3 DNA: TGTGCCAGCAGTAGGGGGTTAGGCACAGATACGCAGTATTTT. It specifies CASSRGLGTDTQYF. Supplemented by reference TRBV2 and TRBJ2-3, the full variable domain reads EPEVTQTPSHQVTQMGQEVILRCVPISNHLYFYWYRQILGQKVEFLVSFYNNEISEKSEIFDDQFSVERPDGSNFTLKIRSTKLEDSAMYFCASSRGLGTDTQYFGPGTRLTVL.

V gene TRBV27 combines with J gene TRBJ2-7; the match to TRBD2 covers 8 bases. The junction had 7 bases not matched to a gene; V was cut back by 8 bases and J by 4 bases. The CDR3 contains 13 residues. The germline V gene encodes CDR1 MNHEY and CDR2 SMNVEV (reference sequence). The CDR3 nucleotides read TGTGCCAGCCGGGAGGGACCGTCTTACGAGCAGTACTTC. Translating gives CASREGPSYEQYF.

V and J are TRBV7-9 and TRBJ2-5; the match to TRBD2 covers 7 bases. The CDR3 extends over 15 amino acids. J was trimmed by 5 bases and V by 0 bases; bases with no gene match: 6. Looked up from germline, CDR1 is SEHNR and CDR2 is FQNEAQ (reference sequence). This chain's CDR3 is CASSLARLSGETQYF. DNA of the CDR3: TGTGCCAGCAGCTTAGCGCGTCTTAGCGGGGAGACCCAGTACTTC.

The rearrangement joins TRBV28 to TRBJ2-1; 7 positions agree with TRBD1. Germline CDR1 and CDR2: MDHEN and SYDVKM. CDR3 length: 13 residues. Trimming removed 3 bases from V and 15 bases from J; junction bases left unmatched: 11. The CDR3 nucleotides read TGTGCCAGCAGTTTCACCGGGACAGCAAGAACGTTCTTC. This translates into CASSFTGTARTFF.

Note on this clone: The same CDR3 can be traced to other DNA sequences in this sample. The rearrangement links TRBV6-5 to TRBJ2-5, with D unresolved. In germline, CDR1 is MNHEY, CDR2 SVGAGI. The CDR3 contains 11 residues. Trimming left V 2 bases short and J 5 bases short, with 3 bases between. The CDR3 here is CASSYRETQYF. The CDR3 nucleotides are TGTGCCAGCAGTTACCGGGAGACCCAGTACTTC.

The count of this clone is one. In DNA form, the CDR3 reads TGTGCCATCAGGGTGGGACGCAGCGGGGATGAGCAGTTCTTC. Its translation: CAIRVGRSGDEQFF. V gene TRBV10-3 combines with J gene TRBJ2-1; 7 bases match TRBD2. The germline V gene has CDR1 ENHRY and CDR2 SYGVKD. The CDR3 is 14 residues long. Germline trimming cut 6 bases from V and 8 bases from J; bases unmatched to any gene: 10.

This rearrangement joins TRBV5-1 to TRBJ2-3, with 10 bases aligning to TRBD2. CDR3 length: 15 residues. Trimming took 6 bases from V and 2 from J; bases not matched to a gene: 6. Germline-derived CDR1 and CDR2 are SGHRS and YFSETQ. CDR3 sequence: CASTRTSGITDTQYF. DNA of the CDR3: TGCGCCAGCACCCGGACTAGCGGCATCACAGATACGCAGTATTTT. Complete variable domain (other parts from reference TRBV5-1 and TRBJ2-3): KAGVTQTPRYLIKTRGQQVTLSCSPISGHRSVSWYQQTPGQGLQFLFEYFSETQRNKGNFPGRFSGRQFSNSRSEMNVSTLELGDSALYLCASTRTSGITDTQYFGPGTRLTVL.

V gene TRBV5-1 combines with J gene TRBJ2-7; weak D call: TRBD1 (6 bases). Germline-derived CDR1 and CDR2 are SGHRS and YFSETQ. CDR3 length equals 14 residues. V was trimmed by 5 bases and J by 3 bases, leaving 15 bases between them. The CDR3 loop is CASRPTTQGYEQYF. CDR3 sequence (DNA): TGCGCCAGCAGACCAACTACACAGGGCTACGAGCAGTACTTC.

This sequence joins TRBV15 and TRBJ2-7; tentative D call: TRBD1 (5 bases). The germline V gene encodes CDR1 LNHNV and CDR2 YYDKDF (reference sequence). Trimming took off 0 bases at V and 3 bases at J, with 9 bases between the two ends. The CDR3 is 14 amino acids. The CDR3 DNA sequence: TGTGCCACCAGCAGAGATGGTCAGGGCTACGAGCAGTACTTC. Translating gives CATSRDGQGYEQYF. Based on the CDR3 plus reference TRBV15 and TRBJ2-7, the full variable domain is DAMVIQNPRYQVTQFGKPVTLSCSQTLNHNVMYWYQQKSSQAPKLLFHYYDKDFNNEADTPDNFQSRRPNTSFCFLDIRSPGLGDTAMYLCATSRDGQGYEQYFGPGTRLTVT.

The rearrangement links TRBV9 to TRBJ1-5, with D possibly being TRBD1 (5 bases). This CDR3 is built from 14 residues. The germline V and J ends were trimmed by 0 bases and 5 bases, with 9 bases remaining between them. Per the germline V gene, CDR1 is SGDLS and CDR2 is YYNGEE. The CDR3 reads CASSVGGVDQPQHF. CDR3 coding DNA: TGTGCCAGCAGCGTAGGGGGGGTCGATCAGCCCCAGCATTTT. The full variable domain, rest sourced from reference TRBV9 and TRBJ1-5, is DSGVTQTPKHLITATGQRVTLRCSPRSGDLSVYWYQQSLDQGLQFLIQYYNGEERAKGNILERFSAQQFPDLHSELNLSSLELGDSALYFCASSVGGVDQPQHFGDGTRLSIL.

The chain uses TRBV5-1 and TRBJ2-2; D gene ambiguous. The CDR3 spans 13 residues. Looked up from germline, CDR1 is SGHRS and CDR2 is YFSETQ. V was cut by 0 bases and J by 4 bases, with 4 bases left in between. CDR3 protein: CASSLVSTGELFF. Here the CDR3 DNA reads TGCGCCAGCAGCTTGGTTAGCACCGGGGAGCTGTTTTTT.

The chain recombines TRBV28 with TRBJ2-5, with D perhaps matching TRBD2 (6 bases). The length of the CDR3 is 14 residues. The V gene lost 2 bases and the J gene lost 0 bases, with 7 bases spanning the gap. Germline V CDR1 and CDR2: MDHEN, SYDVKM. CDR3 nucleotide sequence: TGTGCCAGCAGTTTAGGAGGGAACCAAGAGACCCAGTACTTC. This codes for CASSLGGNQETQYF. The full variable domain, its missing parts supplied by reference TRBV28 and TRBJ2-5, is DVKVTQSSRYLVKRTGEKVFLECVQDMDHENMFWYRQDPGLGLRLIYFSYDVKMKEKGDIPEGYSVSREKKERFSLILESASTNQTSMYLCASSLGGNQETQYFGPGTRLLVL.

The gene calls are TRBV6-5 and TRBJ2-7; no clear D gene. V was pared by 6 bases and J by 3 bases, with 18 bases between. Germline lookup yields CDR1 MNHEY and CDR2 SVGAGI. This CDR3 spans 15 amino acids. CDR3 in amino acids: CASRGSGSKNYEQYF. The CDR3 nucleotides are TGTGCCAGCAGAGGATCCGGGTCCAAAAACTACGAGCAGTACTTC.

The chain links TRBV5-4 to TRBJ1-2, with 9 positions matching TRBD1. V dropped 2 bases and J dropped 8; count of bases not matched to a gene: 7. The CDR3 sequence is 14 residues long. In germline, CDR1 is SGHNT, CDR2 YYREEE (reference sequence). The CDR3 DNA reads as TGTGCCAGCAGCTTCCCCGACAGGGGGGCCGGCTACACCTTC. Protein product: CASSFPDRGAGYTF.

The genes are TRBV27 and TRBJ1-2, with D maybe TRBD1 (5 bases). Germline V CDR1 and CDR2: MNHEY, SMNVEV (reference sequence). CDR3 length: 14 amino acids. Trimming shortened V by 6 bases and J by 4 bases, and 15 bases separated the two germline ends. The CDR3 reads CASRPTGAVYGYTF. The CDR3 DNA reads as TGTGCCAGCAGGCCGACTGGGGCAGTCTATGGCTACACCTTC.

The J gene is TRBJ1-5, the V gene TRBV7-8; TRBD1 is a possible D gene (6 bases). Looked up from germline, CDR1 is SGHVS and CDR2 is FQNEAQ. The V and J ends lost 4 bases and 6 bases respectively, with 22 bases between them. This CDR3 spans 17 amino acids. The CDR3 DNA follows: TGTGCCAGCAGCTCGGCCCCCACGTTCGGGGGGCCTCAGCCCCAGCATTTT. Its protein product is CASSSAPTFGGPQPQHF.

In DNA form, the CDR3 reads TGTGCCAGCTCGCCGGGGAGTAATCAGCCCCAGCATTTT. Its protein is CASSPGSNQPQHF. This sequence joins TRBV18 and TRBJ1-5; D uncertain. The CDR3 contains 13 residues. V lost 6 bases and J 4 bases, leaving 10 bases between the germline ends. The germline gives CDR1 KGHSH, CDR2 LQKENI.

The chain carries TRBV2 and TRBJ2-3; TRBD1 aligns across 9 bases. The CDR3 spans 20 residues. V lost 0 bases to trimming and J lost 2 bases; unmatched junction nucleotides: 15. The germline V gene has CDR1 SNHLY and CDR2 FYNNEI. CDR3 DNA: TGTGCCAGCAGTGAAGCGCTTCAGGGACAGGGAAGGACTGACACAGATACGCAGTATTTT. The encoded protein is CASSEALQGQGRTDTDTQYF.

In its sample, this clone was seen a few times. The genes are TRBV5-1 and TRBJ1-1, with a tentative D call TRBD1 (5 bases). Germline CDR1 SGHRS, CDR2 YFSETQ. V lost 2 bases to trimming and J lost 4 bases, with 9 bases between them. The CDR3 covers 13 residues. In DNA form, the CDR3 reads TGCGCCAGCAGCTTTAATAGGGGCACTGAAGCTTTCTTT. This codes for CASSFNRGTEAFF.

The rearrangement uses TRBV28 and TRBJ1-5; 10 nucleotides align to TRBD1. The CDR3 is 14 amino acids. CDR1 MDHEN and CDR2 SYDVKM come from the germline V gene. Unmatched junction bases numbered 6, after V lost 6 bases and J lost 7 bases. The CDR3 spells CASSKTGGRQPQHF. In nucleotides, the CDR3 is TGTGCCAGCAGCAAGACAGGGGGCCGGCAGCCCCAGCATTTT.

The chain combines TRBV4-1 with TRBJ1-4, with 7 bases aligning to TRBD1. Looked up from germline, CDR1 is MGHRA and CDR2 is YSYEKL. J gave up 5 bases and V 2 bases, and 11 bases lay outside the gene matches. This CDR3 has 17 amino acids. CDR3 region: CASSQWGAQGTNEKLFF. Here the CDR3 DNA reads TGCGCCAGCAGCCAATGGGGGGCACAGGGGACGAATGAAAAACTGTTTTTT.

The V call is TRBV2, the J call TRBJ2-7; 15 bases map to TRBD2. V trimming: 6 bases; J trimming: 3 bases; junction bases outside the gene matches: 9. The CDR3 is made up of 17 amino acids. The germline V gene has CDR1 SNHLY and CDR2 FYNNEI. CDR3: CASSLGLAGGLNYEQYF. CDR3 sequence (DNA): TGTGCCAGCAGCCTCGGACTAGCGGGAGGGTTAAACTACGAGCAGTACTTC.

This CDR3 reads CASRTVSSGANVLTF. The CDR3 nucleotides are TGTGCCAGTAGGACAGTTTCCTCTGGGGCCAACGTCCTGACTTTC. The V call is TRBV19, the J call TRBJ2-6; D possibly corresponds to TRBD1 (5 bases). The germline gives CDR1 LNHDA, CDR2 SQIVND (reference sequence). The CDR3 is 15 amino acids. V shed 6 bases and J shed 0 bases, with 9 bases lying between them.

The chain links TRBV10-3 to TRBJ2-7; TRBD2 agrees at 8 bases. The J segment lost 5 bases and the V segment lost 4 bases, leaving 4 bases of the junction unmatched. The CDR3 contains 13 residues. Germline lookup yields CDR1 ENHRY and CDR2 SYGVKD. CDR3 amino acids: CAISVAGGDEQYF. The CDR3 nucleotides read TGTGCCATCAGTGTTGCGGGAGGCGACGAGCAGTACTTC.

The rearrangement joins TRBV14 to TRBJ2-1, with D unclear. The CDR3 contains 13 residues. Germline V lookup: CDR1 SGHDN, CDR2 FVKESK. V dropped 6 bases and J dropped 9 bases, with 15 bases sitting between them. The CDR3 DNA reads TGTGCCAGCAGTCCTATTCCCGCTCGTGAGCAGTTCTTC. It is translated as CASSPIPAREQFF. Using reference TRBV14 and TRBJ2-1 for the parts outside the CDR3, the full variable domain is EAGVTQFPSHSVIEKGQTVTLRCDPISGHDNLYWYRRVMGKEIKFLLHFVKESKQDESGMPNNRFLAERTGGTYSTLKVQPAELEDSGVYFCASSPIPAREQFFGPGTRLTVL.

The chain is built from TRBV7-9 and TRBJ1-1; TRBD1 is a possible D gene (6 bases). The V and J ends lost 4 bases and 10 bases respectively, with 19 bases between them. Looked up from germline, CDR1 is SEHNR and CDR2 is FQNEAQ (reference sequence). The CDR3 is 14 residues long. Here the CDR3 reads CASSSPERVRGAFF. The CDR3 DNA is TGTGCCAGCAGCTCCCCTGAAAGGGTCAGGGGAGCTTTCTTT.